This entry is about one T cell receptor (beta chain). Per the original methods: By means of reference gene primer amplification, nucleated cell counts were estimated. Only in-frame clones appear in the TCRdb table, and some are missing; sequencing was by immunoSEQ multiplex PCR. V and J calls and clone size follow that table, whereas D and trimming were derived from the DNA. The sample holds roughly 80,000 clones, approximately 90% seen once. This sample was taken from a study of blood T cell repertoires in COVID-19. Background on the study: Acute-phase and convalescent COVID-19 samples originated in the United States, Italy and Spain. From T cells, B-cell-depleted T cells, or PBMCs came the material, which was cDNA or gDNA.

Trimming took off 1 base at V and 4 bases at J, with 7 bases between the two ends. Germline loops: CDR1 MNHEY, CDR2 SVGAGI. The CDR3 consists of 14 residues. This chain uses TRBV6-5 with TRBJ2-2; D not resolved. Sequences were obtained from peripheral blood. This sequence was found in an elderly woman with active or convalescent COVID-19. The CDR3, as DNA: TGTGCCAGCAGTTACTTGCTAGGCACCGGGGAGCTGTTTTTT. Protein product: CASSYLLGTGELFF.